This T cell receptor beta chain is from a study of cytomegalovirus exposure and HLA in healthy donors. Study-wide points: After further analysis at a later stage, some 15,000 TCR beta sequences were associated with HLA alleles at 0.05 false discovery rate. The study put 150 to 200 TCR beta chains on its list as cytomegalovirus-associated. Analyses of presence/absence relied on an assumption of roughly uniform sequencing depth across donors. Donors belonging to an Asian-associated ancestry cluster reportedly showed fewer N-insertions in productive TCRs than the roughly 680-donor mean, according to what a later analysis found.

This CDR3 spans 13 amino acids. Germline CDR1 reads MNHEY; CDR2 reads SMNVEV (reference sequence). V shed 2 bases and J shed 2 bases, with 7 bases lying between them. This clone was recorded only once. The antigen remains unidentified. Other DNA sequences of this sample code for an identical CDR3. 60 Vbeta and 13 Jbeta primers were used in PCR. Some clones are missing from TCRdb's copy, which holds only in-frame ones; the method was immunoSEQ multiplex PCR. The table includes fewer than 200,000 clones, around three quarters detected once. V and J are TRBV27 and TRBJ2-7; perhaps TRBD2 as D (5 bases). This receptor was taken from a man aged 25-45 years in good health and CMV-seropositive. Input material: PBMCs. Written as DNA, the CDR3 is TGTGCCAGCAGTTTACGGGGTCCCTACGAGCAGTACTTC. It specifies CASSLRGPYEQYF.